The present T cell receptor (beta chain) was sequenced within a study of CD8 T cells in cerebrospinal fluid in Alzheimer's disease. Germline lookup yields CDR1 SGHTA and CDR2 FQGNSA. CDR3 length: 14 residues. By frequency, this clonotype registers medium-sized. Neurodegeneration in patients was confirmed with biomarkers including neurofilament, amyloid-beta and tau. TCRdb derives one entry per CDR3 protein from the 10x single-cell sequencing reads, leaving out DNA. The data include hundreds of distinct CDR3 sequences; the top ten clones carry approximately 13%. Sequenced sample: cerebrospinal fluid. V gene TRBV7-2 combines with J gene TRBJ2-5; TCRdb designates TRBD1, a call that cannot be tested without DNA. The receptor's source is a human donor with Parkinson's disease. The CDR3 here is CASSLPGRVETQYF.